This TCR beta chain was found in a study of vaccination effects on CD4 cells after COVID-19. This clone was observed a few times. What it binds is unknown. A much larger clone is a single base away; this may be a read error. Germline V gives CDR1 SGHTA, CDR2 FQGTGA. The CDR3 has 12 amino acids. The ends were cut back, 3 bases at V and 4 bases at J, with 3 bases in the middle. ViraFEST expansion of antigen-specific CD4+ T cells with viral peptide pools preceded sequencing. With about ten days of culture completed, CD4+ T cells were isolated. Participants each got two BNT162b2 or mRNA-1273 vaccine doses. The culture medium for over 1.5 million PBMC per well included about 10 IU/ml IL-2 and around 9.8 ug/ml peptides. Both day 3 and day 7 saw half the medium replaced with IL-2 medium. Some clones are missing from TCRdb's copy, which holds only in-frame ones; the method was immunoSEQ multiplex PCR. The sample lists just under 60,000 clones, around 78% occurring once.

Findings and limits, study-wide: Clonal contraction was marked in infection- and vaccine-induced clones late after vaccination. Convalescent patients were scarce in the study, and it lacked early post-infection timepoints.

The TCR was taken from a human donor who received a COVID-19 vaccine. Sequences were derived from CD4+ T cells from PBMCs cultured with HCoV-OC43 spike peptides, sampled after COVID-19 vaccination. Stated subset: HCoV-OC43 spike overlapping peptide pool stimulation. The chain links TRBV7-3 to TRBJ2-2; no clear D. As DNA, the CDR3 is TGTGCCAGCAGCTTCGGCACCGGGGAGCTGTTTTTT. Translating gives CASSFGTGELFF.